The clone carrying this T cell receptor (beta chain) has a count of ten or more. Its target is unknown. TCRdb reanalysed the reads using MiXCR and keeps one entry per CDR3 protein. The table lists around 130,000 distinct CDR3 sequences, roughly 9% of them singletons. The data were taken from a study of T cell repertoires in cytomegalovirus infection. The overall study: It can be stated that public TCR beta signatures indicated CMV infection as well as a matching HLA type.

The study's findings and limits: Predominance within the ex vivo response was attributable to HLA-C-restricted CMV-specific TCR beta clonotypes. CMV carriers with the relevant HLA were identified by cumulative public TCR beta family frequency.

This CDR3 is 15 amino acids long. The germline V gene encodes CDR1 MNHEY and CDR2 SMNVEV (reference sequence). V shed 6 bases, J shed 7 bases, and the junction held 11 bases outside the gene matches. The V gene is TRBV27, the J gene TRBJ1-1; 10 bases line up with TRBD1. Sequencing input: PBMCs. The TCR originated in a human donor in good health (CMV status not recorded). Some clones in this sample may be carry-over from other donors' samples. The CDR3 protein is CASSQNRDRGREAFF. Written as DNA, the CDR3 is TGTGCCAGCAGCCAAAACCGGGACAGGGGCCGTGAAGCTTTCTTT.